This TCR beta chain is drawn from a study of shared clonotypes between healthy human individuals. Both CD45RO+ cells and CCR7-negative CD45RA+ TemRA cells were combined to make up CD8 memory. Germline loops: CDR1 SGHVS, CDR2 FNYEAQ. The V and J ends lost 1 base and 7 bases, in that order; junction bases with no gene match: 4. CDR3 length: 14 amino acids. The deep-level immunoSEQ assay was used. In the original workflow: From ImmunoSEQ came sequences covering only the junction and carrying no quality scores, so filtering differed. Profiling relied on immunoSEQ multiplex PCR, and the TCRdb table lists in-frame clones only, not all of them. That table gives V, J and clone size, and the DNA gave D and trimming. The sample has some 690,000 clones, around 90% seen once; the top ten hold 34%. Comments on this clone: Its antigen remains unidentified.

Study-level results: With a handful of donors compared, roughly 4.9% of naive CD4 clonotypes were shared.

The TCR sequence derives from a man between 18 and 35 years old in good health. Some clones in this sample may be carry-over from other donors' samples. This sequence joins TRBV7-6 and TRBJ2-7; 10 bases map to TRBD1. The specimen was memory CD8+ T cells from PBMCs. As for subset: CD45RO+ cells pooled with CCR7-negative TemRA cells. CDR3 bases: TGTGCCAGCAGCTTAGGGGACAGGGGTGGAGAGCAGTACTTC. This encodes CASSLGDRGGEQYF. The whole variable domain, filled in from reference TRBV7-6 and TRBJ2-7, reads GAGVSQSPRYKVTKRGQDVALRCDPISGHVSLYWYRQALGQGPEFLTYFNYEAQQDKSGLPNDRFSAERPEGSISTLTIQRTEQRDSAMYRCASSLGDRGGEQYFGPGTRLTVT.